This T cell receptor beta chain was sequenced for a study of TIL therapy for anti-PD-1-resistant metastatic lung cancer. In the study overall: Half of patients were current or former smokers. Tumors carried a median roughly 1.5 non-synonymous mutations per megabase. Whole-study results and caveats: After infusion, TIL clonotypes partly replaced peripheral T cells and declined over months.

The immunoSEQ assay was v3. Sequencing used immunoSEQ multiplex PCR; TCRdb keeps in-frame clones, though not all of them. The table includes 45,000 to 75,000 clones, around 86% detected once. The time point was: pre-treatment sample, taken before nivolumab and TIL therapy. Enrollment ran from late 2017 to January 2020. A remark on this clone: Its antigen is undetermined.

Trimming cost V 4 bases and J 5 bases; bases outside gene matches: 10. CDR1 and CDR2 from the germline V gene are MNHEY and SVGAGI. The CDR3 runs to 16 residues. This rearrangement joins TRBV6-5 to TRBJ2-1, with 8 bases that match TRBD2. The TCR originated in a person between 30 and 80 years old with non-small cell lung cancer. The sample in question was blood, obtained at baseline. CDR3 amino acids: CASSSLIAGYNNEQFF. CDR3 DNA sequence: TGTGCCAGCAGTTCCTTGATAGCGGGGTACAACAATGAGCAGTTCTTC.